This is a list of T cell receptor beta chains from one sample in a study of OX40 agonist ivuxolimab in advanced cancers. Profiling relied on immunoSEQ multiplex PCR, and the TCRdb table lists in-frame clones only, not all of them. The table lists some 40,000 clones, about 89% of them singletons. Sequences were derived from CD4+ or CD8+ T cells sorted from blood, sampled in a trial of the OX40 agonist ivuxolimab. The receptors shown here come from an adult with an advanced solid tumor such as melanoma, head and neck, liver or kidney cancer. The CDR3 runs from the conserved cysteine through the conserved F or W. D genes are given only for firm matches. Size is omitted from some rows. Given values are once, few, many or a class for expanded clones.

j_call | d_call | clone_size | v_call | cdr3_aa | cdr3_nt
TRBJ2-2 | TRBD1 | - | TRBV2 | CAILSGTGGGELFF | TGTGCCATCTTATCCGGGACAGGCGGCGGGGAGCTGTTTTTT
TRBJ2-7 | - | - | TRBV7-9 | CASSFDTSGEQYF | TGTGCCAGCAGCTTTGATACGAGCGGGGAGCAGTACTTC
TRBJ2-1 | TRBD1 | - | TRBV15 | CATSRTAGGYYNEQFF | TGTGCCACCAGCAGAACCGCAGGGGGCTACTACAATGAGCAGTTCTTC
TRBJ2-2 | - | - | TRBV28 | CASRTWRGGELFF | TGTGCCAGCAGAACCTGGAGGGGCGGGGAGCTGTTTTTT
TRBJ1-2 | - | - | TRBV5-3 | CARSRQGRPANYGYTF | TGTGCCAGAAGTCGTCAGGGACGGCCTGCTAACTATGGCTACACCTTC
TRBJ2-2 | - | - | TRBV7-9 | CASSPWENTGELFF | TGTGCCAGCAGCCCCTGGGAGAACACCGGGGAGCTGTTTTTT
TRBJ2-5 | TRBD2 | - | TRBV9 | CASSVSGGRGETQYF | TGTGCCAGCAGCGTCTCCGGCGGGAGAGGGGAGACCCAGTACTTC
TRBJ1-2 | TRBD1 | - | TRBV6-5 | CASSYSGDSYGYTF | TGTGCCAGCAGTTACTCGGGGGACAGCTATGGCTACACCTTC
TRBJ1-1 | TRBD1 | few | TRBV2 | CASSGQGGEAFF | TGTGCCAGCAGTGGGCAGGGGGGTGAAGCTTTCTTT
TRBJ2-3 | - | - | TRBV6-1 | CASSELVQGTDTQYF | TGTGCCAGCAGTGAATTGGTACAGGGCACAGATACGCAGTATTTT
TRBJ2-7 | TRBD1 | - | TRBV10-3 | CATRDRGSYEQYF | TGTGCCACCCGGGACAGGGGCTCCTACGAGCAGTACTTC
TRBJ2-1 | TRBD2 | - | TRBV18 | CASSPPGLWGATEQFF | TGTGCCAGCTCACCGCCGGGACTATGGGGCGCGACTGAGCAGTTCTTC
TRBJ2-5 | - | - | TRBV12-2 | CASRLPLPGRQETQYF | TGTGCAAGTCGCTTACCACTCCCTGGGCGTCAAGAGACCCAGTACTTC
TRBJ2-7 | TRBD2 | - | TRBV7-6 | CASSLELAGVKQYF | TGTGCCAGCAGCTTAGAACTAGCGGGGGTTAAGCAGTACTTC
TRBJ2-7 | - | few | TRBV27 | CASSVTVSGYEQYF | TGTGCCAGCAGTGTGACAGTATCGGGCTACGAGCAGTACTTC
TRBJ2-7 | TRBD2 | - | TRBV5-1 | CASSLELAGGDEQYF | TGCGCCAGCAGCTTGGAACTAGCGGGAGGGGACGAGCAGTACTTC
TRBJ1-1 | - | - | TRBV7-9 | CASSLLDTEAFF | TGTGCCAGCAGCTTATTAGACACTGAAGCTTTCTTT
TRBJ1-5 | TRBD1 | - | TRBV9 | CASSKQGSNQPQHF | TGTGCCAGCAGCAAACAGGGGAGCAATCAGCCCCAGCATTTT
TRBJ2-1 | TRBD2 | - | TRBV6-1 | CASSGTSGRKGSEQFF | TGTGCCAGCAGTGGGACTAGCGGGAGGAAAGGTAGTGAGCAGTTCTTC
TRBJ1-1 | - | - | TRBV5-4 | CASSLRASEAFF | TGTGCCAGCAGCTTGAGAGCGTCTGAAGCTTTCTTT
TRBJ1-2 | - | - | TRBV21-1 | CASSPGYRGHTLVGSYTF | TGTGCCAGCAGCCCTGGTTACCGGGGACACACACTTGTCGGGAGCTACACCTTC